This T cell receptor beta chain was found in a study of blood T cell repertoires in COVID-19. This clone has only a few counts. J lost 4 bases, V lost 5 bases, and 5 bases had no gene match. CDR1 is GTSNPN and CDR2 is SVGIG in the germline V gene (reference sequence). CDR3 length equals 14 residues. TCRdb's copy holds only in-frame clones and misses some; the assay was immunoSEQ multiplex PCR. The table records 220,000 or so clones, approximately 91% of them present only once. Sequencing was done on a sample of peripheral blood. V is TRBV30 and J is TRBJ1-5; 10 bases align to TRBD1. The clonotype originates from a man between 60 and 75 years old who had recovered from COVID-19. The CDR3 region has the DNA TGTGCCTGGGTTGACAGGGGGCCTAATCAGCCCCAGCATTTT. This sequence encodes CAWVDRGPNQPQHF.